This paragraph reports one TCR beta chain. Its target is not known. The junction does not match germline at one end; this may be a read error. The sample is drawn from a study of response to subunit inactivated influenza vaccine. Study results and limitations: The authors proposed limited new T cell recruitment per seasonal influenza vaccination.

Germline V gene data show CDR1 as SSHAT and CDR2 as FNYEAQ (reference sequence). CDR3 size: 19 residues. TCRdb processed the RT-PCR reads anew with MiXCR; each CDR3 protein has one entry. The sample comprises roughly 570,000 distinct CDR3 sequences, less than 15% of which are singletons, and more than 9.5% rests with the top ten. The chain carries TRBV7-7 and TRBJ2-2; the D gene is possibly TRBD2 (7 bases). This receptor was taken from a man aged 45-65 years who received an inactivated influenza vaccine. The specimen was PBMCs from blood, collected 12 days after vaccination. The CDR3 region is CASSLEEGRGASNTGELFF. CDR3 DNA sequence: TGTGCTAGCAGCTTAGAGGAGGGACGGGGGGCTTCGAACACCGGGGAGCTGTTTTTT.